Listed below are T cell receptor beta chains from one sample, sequenced in a study of T cells after yellow fever vaccination. TCRdb reanalysed the 5' RACE reads using MiXCR and keeps one entry per CDR3 protein. The sample lists 400,000 or so distinct CDR3 sequences; around 6.5% were seen once. The source material was PBMCs, sampled 5 days after the yellow fever booster vaccination. Receptors were obtained from a man aged 25 to 40 who received the YFV17D yellow fever vaccine. CDR3s include the opening cysteine and the closing phenylalanine or tryptophan. D genes are given only for firm matches. Clone sizes are given selectively: once, few, many, or a class where the clone is expanded.

.	.	TRBV6-1	TRBJ1-1	CASGGTVNTEAFF
.	many	TRBV5-1	TRBJ2-7	CASSFGDYEQYF
.	many	TRBV25-1	TRBJ2-2	CATSGVSGELFF
.	.	TRBV18	TRBJ2-3	CASSTGVIRTDTQYF
.	few	TRBV18	TRBJ2-3	CASSGLAAYLDTQYF
.	.	TRBV20-1	TRBJ2-3	CCASGAGHIFTDTQYF
TRBD1	.	TRBV11-2	TRBJ1-1	CASSPGGQGWSEAFF
TRBD2	many	TRBV12-3/TRBV12-4	TRBJ2-5	CASGGGSRETQYF
.	many	TRBV7-8	TRBJ1-1	CASSFFAGLNTEAFF
.	many	TRBV15	TRBJ2-2	CATSRGGAANTGELFF
TRBD2	.	TRBV27	TRBJ2-1	CASKWASGRVSEQFF
.	.	TRBV7-2	TRBJ2-5	CASSLGGDGTKTQYF
.	.	TRBV12-3/TRBV12-4	TRBJ1-4	CASSLGGINEKLFF
TRBD1	.	TRBV5-1	TRBJ2-3	CASSRGTGDTQYF
TRBD2	.	TRBV29-1	TRBJ2-2	CSVEGLAGGTGELFF
.	.	TRBV5-1	TRBJ2-1	CASSGASRAAYNEQFF
.	.	TRBV7-2	TRBJ2-6	CASSLRVRAGANVLTF
.	.	TRBV6-2/TRBV6-3	TRBJ2-7	CATISSGATPGALYEQYF
TRBD2	.	TRBV7-2	TRBJ2-5	CASRVLAGETQYF
.	many	TRBV20-1	TRBJ2-7	CSARAGVSYEQYF
TRBD1	.	TRBV5-1	TRBJ2-5	CASTHSGTGVTRTQYF
TRBD2	.	TRBV27	TRBJ2-7	CASSPAAGESYEQYF
TRBD1	many	TRBV12-3/TRBV12-4	TRBJ1-5	CASSLWTGDQPQHF
.	.	TRBV5-1	TRBJ1-1	CASSLVSGFTEAFF
TRBD1	many	TRBV7-9	TRBJ1-5	CASSSTGMEQPQHF
TRBD1	many	TRBV6-1	TRBJ2-2	CASTGQGSVIGELFF
TRBD2	.	TRBV4-1	TRBJ2-1	CASSQRAGGLGNEQFF
TRBD2	.	TRBV5-1	TRBJ2-1	CASSLTPGGTSGATYNEQFF
.	.	TRBV20-1	TRBJ2-5	CCATPLGEFRQETQYF
TRBD1	.	TRBV2	TRBJ2-7	CASIQGSIGYEQYF
TRBD1	few	TRBV6-1	TRBJ1-1	CASSRLGQAEAFF
.	many	TRBV3-1	TRBJ1-1	CASSHGSDTEAFF
.	.	TRBV12-3/TRBV12-4	TRBJ1-5	CASSFSGGRSNQPQHF
.	many	TRBV20-1	TRBJ1-5	CSALIRNHSNQPQHF
.	few	TRBV28	TRBJ2-1	CASSIRHEQFF
.	many	TRBV7-9	TRBJ1-1	CASLTWGGLNTEAFF
TRBD2	many	TRBV5-1	TRBJ2-5	CASSLKGGQETQYF
.	few	TRBV4-3	TRBJ1-6	CASSQSGTDNSPLHF
.	.	TRBV12-3/TRBV12-4	TRBJ2-3	CASRKDLAGRGTDTQYF
.	many	TRBV6-1	TRBJ2-7	CASRIRHSYEQYF
TRBD1	many	TRBV5-1	TRBJ2-1	CASSLPGQYNEQFF
TRBD1	many	TRBV5-1	TRBJ2-7	CASSSVGQGPWPRSYEQYF
.	few	TRBV7-2	TRBJ2-7	CASSLGVASFKF
TRBD2	many	TRBV23-1	TRBJ2-1	CASRQRERNNEQFF
.	many	TRBV11-3	TRBJ2-1	CASSLDDERNEQFF
.	.	TRBV4-3	TRBJ2-7	CASSQEQGYEQYF
.	many	TRBV20-1	TRBJ2-3	CSEGTDTQYF
.	few	TRBV15	TRBJ2-7	CATGRSGSPYEQYF